Described below is a single T cell receptor (beta chain) sequence and its context. What this receptor recognizes is not known. The read ends 3 residues shy of where the CDR3 ends; the end is completed using the germline J gene. Explained via the paper, the time point label denotes: blood sample drawn before combined kidney and bone marrow transplant. Unstimulated Tregs (CD4+CD25+CD127-), CD4+ non-Tregs (CD4+CD25-), CD4 and CD8 cells were FACS-sorted from thawed PBMCs. Several combined kidney and bone marrow transplant recipients from the ITN036ST trial were included as patients, and samples were available only from these trial subjects. Healthy control blood was processed to PBMCs with a Ficoll density gradient and then cryopreserved, whereas patient PBMCs were collected both before and after transplant. The data belong to a study of Tregs in tolerant kidney transplant recipients (dated by TCRdb to between 2018 and 2021). Study-level background: Transplants used related donors with nonmyeloablative bone marrow transplantation; mixed chimerism was transient in the human trials. The study used TCRbeta sequencing to identify donor-specific regulatory T cells before combined kidney and bone marrow transplantation, then tracked those cells after transplant.

General conclusions and limits of the study: The study was constrained by small patient numbers, and validation of the findings is required in larger populations and under other immunosuppression protocols. Biological reproducibility was not directly assessed, although technical replication error appeared to be minimal. For some patients, the PCR primers changed as time went on, which meant samples from those patients could not be compared with one another at the nucleotide level. Expanding Tregs with activated donor B cells appeared to identify the most biologically relevant and donor-specific TCRbeta repertoire. In tolerant patients, the expansion of donor-specific Tregs was greater than global Treg expansion, suggesting that the expansion was antigen-driven rather than nonspecific.

The germline V gene supplies CDR1 SGHRS and CDR2 YFSETQ. The CDR3 has 17 amino acids, counting the end cysteine and phenylalanine. Only the CDR3 bases that were read are kept: 42 of them, in frame from base 1. V loses 3 bases at its end and J loses 3 bases; junction bases beyond the gene matches: 13. For TCRbeta CDR3 sequencing, genomic DNA from the sorted cells was extracted using the QIAGEN DNeasy Blood and Tissue Kit. High-throughput TCRbeta CDR3 sequencing was carried out commercially through immunoSEQ, with PCR amplification with bias correction and internal controls included. Regarding the original processing steps: Unique productive TCRbeta sequences were defined by CDR3 nucleotide sequence where primers matched, and otherwise by CDR3 amino acid sequence together with Vbeta and Jbeta genes. As a correction for sorting error, sequences shared between sorted populations at a frequency ratio of 2:1 or less were discarded, and the remaining shared sequences were assigned to the higher population. A sequence was defined as donor-reactive if the sequence was expanded at least 5-fold in CFSE-low cells compared with unstimulated cells and had a frequency of at least 0.01% in CFSE-low cells. Repertoire divergence was quantified by Jensen-Shannon divergence calculated from the top 100 TCRbeta sequences ranked by frequency. For samples with multiple sequencing runs, sorting error was corrected separately for each run before the runs were pooled. The table comes from immuneACCESS by way of TCRdb, which keeps in-frame sequences with V and J called. Part of the clones is missing from these tables; in studies checked, under half for an unresolved V gene and the rest for unknown reasons. That table is the source of V, J and clone size, and D and trimming were worked out from the DNA. The sample table on file contains some 31,000 clones. The top ten hold about 8% of the sample.

The sample consisted of CD8+ T cells from blood, taken before the transplant. The chain couples TRBV5-1 to TRBJ1-2, with TRBD1 matching 8 junction bases. This clonotype originated in a human donor who received a combined kidney and bone marrow transplant. The CDR3 corresponds to CASSSPRQGLEDYGYTF. The sequenced CDR3 bases are TGCGCCAGCAGCTCCCCCAGACAGGGGCTGGAAGACTATGGC.